These 16 T cell receptor beta chains originate from one sample sequenced in a study of cytomegalovirus exposure and HLA in healthy donors. Both 60 Vbeta primers and 13 Jbeta primers went into the PCR. Sequenced by immunoSEQ multiplex PCR; TCRdb stores in-frame clones only, minus some. The sample yields around 130,000 clones, around 80% seen once. Sequencing was done on a sample of PBMCs. The source of these receptors is a boy younger than 10 in good health and CMV-seronegative.

This clone was counted only a few times. The V and J genes are TRBV4-2 and TRBJ2-6; 7 bases are shared with TRBD1. The CDR3 sequence is 15 residues long. CDR1 LGHNA and CDR2 YNFKEQ come from the germline V gene. After removal of 5 bases from V and 4 bases from J, the junction contained 5 bases not matched to a gene. The CDR3 sequence is CASSKGAEGANVLTF. CDR3 nucleotide sequence: TGTGCCAGCAGCAAGGGGGCGGAAGGGGCCAACGTCCTGACTTTC.

This clone was recorded once. The chain recombines TRBV30 with TRBJ1-1; weak D call: TRBD1 (6 bases). This CDR3 comprises 15 residues. Germline V gene sequence: CDR1 GTSNPN, CDR2 SVGIG (reference sequence). V was pared by 0 bases and J by 3 bases, with 14 bases between. CDR3 region: CAWSVLEGGDTEAFF. CDR3 DNA: TGTGCCTGGAGTGTACTTGAGGGGGGGGACACTGAAGCTTTCTTT.

The CDR3 region has the DNA TGTGCCAGCAGCCTAATCGGGGGGACCCCATCCAATGAGCAGTTCTTC. Protein product: CASSLIGGTPSNEQFF. The rearrangement links TRBV2 to TRBJ2-1, with 7 bases lining up with TRBD2. From germline, CDR1 is SNHLY and CDR2 FYNNEI. The CDR3 has 16 residues. Germline trimming cut 6 bases from V and 6 bases from J; bases unmatched to any gene: 14.

The chain employs TRBV10-1 and TRBJ2-1; TRBD1 matches 9 bases. CDR3 size: 15 residues. Per germline, CDR1 WNHNN and CDR2 SYGVQD (reference sequence). Trimming at V came to 4 bases and at J to 8 bases, leaving 9 bases not matched to a gene. The CDR3 sequence is CASSGKGQGIDEQFF. Here the CDR3 DNA reads TGCGCCAGCAGTGGGAAGGGACAGGGTATCGATGAGCAGTTCTTC.

The V and J genes are TRBV19 and TRBJ2-1; the D is unclear. The CDR3 has 15 amino acids. The germline V gene has CDR1 LNHDA and CDR2 SQIVND (reference sequence). V shed 5 bases and J shed 1 base, with 12 bases lying between them. The CDR3 loop is CASSHIQLSYNEQFF. In nucleotides, the CDR3 is TGTGCCAGTAGTCATATACAGTTATCCTACAATGAGCAGTTCTTC.

This chain links TRBV4-2 with TRBJ2-1, with 10 bases aligning to TRBD2. Trimming removed 2 bases from V and 6 bases from J; junction bases left unmatched: 4. Germline CDR1 reads LGHNA; CDR2 reads YNFKEQ. This CDR3 is built from 15 residues. CDR3: CASSQLAGDSNEQFF. The CDR3 coding sequence is TGTGCCAGCAGCCAACTAGCGGGGGATTCCAATGAGCAGTTCTTC.

The chain has TRBV7-9 and TRBJ2-7; D may be TRBD2 (5 bases). Trimming took off 2 bases at V and 1 base at J, with 12 bases between the two ends. The germline gives CDR1 SEHNR, CDR2 FQNEAQ (reference sequence). The CDR3 is made up of 15 amino acids. The CDR3 region is CASSLNGETSYEQYV. The DNA of the CDR3 is TGTGCCAGCAGCTTAAACGGGGAAACTTCCTACGAGCAGTACGTC.

This clone was found once. This sample includes further DNA sequences coding for the same CDR3. J is TRBJ1-1 and V is TRBV7-9; maybe TRBD1 (6 bases). The V gene lost 1 base and the J gene lost 5 bases, with 8 bases spanning the gap. The CDR3 length is 13 residues. Germline CDR1 reads SEHNR; CDR2 reads FQNEAQ (reference sequence). The CDR3 region is CASSLEGGTEAFF. The CDR3 bases are TGTGCCAGCAGCTTAGAGGGGGGGACTGAAGCTTTCTTT.

In regard to this clone: At one of its ends the junction is not consistent with the germline gene, which may arise from a read error. V gene TRBV7-7 combines with J gene TRBJ2-1; D gene uncertain. The CDR3 runs to 14 residues. Germline CDR1 and CDR2: SSHAT and FNYEAQ (reference sequence). The CDR3 spells CASSLGSAGNEQFF. CDR3 coding DNA: TGTGCTAGCAGCTTAGGGTCAGCCGGGAATGAGCAGTTCTTC.

This clone occurred once. CDR3 DNA: TGCGCCAGCAGAAGCCCGTTGACAGGGGGGATGAACACTGAAGCTTTCTTT. This gives the protein CASRSPLTGGMNTEAFF. This sequence joins TRBV4-1 and TRBJ1-1; 9 bases fit TRBD1. The CDR3 is 17 residues long. The ends lost 6 bases at V and 0 bases at J; junction bases unmatched: 11. CDR1 and CDR2 (germline): MGHRA, YSYEKL.

The chain's CDR3 is CASSFGGADGYTF. The CDR3 nucleotides are TGTGCCAGCAGTTTCGGGGGTGCAGATGGCTACACCTTC. The V and J genes are TRBV27 and TRBJ1-2; D is possibly TRBD1 (5 bases). V lost 3 bases to trimming and J lost 6 bases, with 11 bases between them. CDR3 length: 13 amino acids. Germline lookup yields CDR1 MNHEY and CDR2 SMNVEV (reference sequence).

CDR3 nucleotide sequence: TGTGCCATCAGCAAGGGGAGGGAAGAGACCCAGTACTTC. This translates into CAISKGREETQYF. The J gene is TRBJ2-5, the V gene TRBV10-3, with 7 bases fitting TRBD2. The CDR3 is 13 amino acids. V lost 6 bases to trimming and J lost 3 bases; unmatched junction nucleotides: 4. Per germline, CDR1 ENHRY and CDR2 SYGVKD.

The chain has TRBV5-1 and TRBJ1-1, with TRBD1 matching over 9 bases. V was pared by 2 bases and J by 3 bases, with 5 bases of the junction left unmatched. The CDR3 loop spans 15 amino acids. Germline V CDR1 and CDR2: SGHRS, YFSETQ. The CDR3 spells CASSFRQGDHTEAFF. In DNA, the CDR3 is TGCGCCAGCAGCTTCAGACAGGGGGATCACACTGAAGCTTTCTTT.

The chain combines TRBV29-1 with TRBJ2-5, with 8 bases lining up with TRBD2. Germline V gene sequence: CDR1 SQVTM, CDR2 ANQGSEA. V shed 6 bases, J shed 5 bases, and the junction held 8 bases outside the gene matches. The CDR3 extends over 13 amino acids. CDR3 DNA sequence: TGCAGCGTAAGCGGGGGCCGAGGGGAGACCCAGTACTTC. Residues: CSVSGGRGETQYF.

V usage is TRBV27 and J usage is TRBJ1-5; no reliable D call. There are 14 residues in the CDR3. V lost 4 bases, J lost 4 bases, and 11 bases lay in between. In germline, CDR1 is MNHEY, CDR2 SMNVEV (reference sequence). In nucleotides, the CDR3 is TGTGCCAGCAGTTGGGGAGGGCGGAATCAGCCCCAGCATTTT. This encodes CASSWGGRNQPQHF.

The V gene is TRBV5-1, the J gene TRBJ2-1; 9 nucleotides agree with TRBD2. The CDR3 consists of 15 residues. Germline CDR1 is SGHRS and CDR2 is YFSETQ. J gave up 10 bases and V 3 bases, and 11 bases lay outside the gene matches. In DNA, the CDR3 is TGCGCCAGCAGCTCTTTAGCGGGAGCGCCGTTCGAGCAGTTCTTC. It specifies CASSSLAGAPFEQFF.